The 17 T cell receptor beta chains given below trace back to one sample, sequenced in a study of blood T cell repertoires in COVID-19. Assay used: immunoSEQ multiplex PCR; TCRdb lists only in-frame clones, some missing. The profile shows fewer than 110,000 clones, just over 90% of them singletons. Sequenced input: peripheral blood. The receptors originated from a woman aged 25 to 39 with acute or convalescent COVID-19.

The chain joins TRBV2 to TRBJ2-1, with 7 bases identical to TRBD2. V shed 5 bases and J 7 bases; nucleotides not matched to a gene: 5. Germline CDR1 reads SNHLY; CDR2 reads FYNNEI. This CDR3 is built from 13 residues. CDR3: CASSPGLENEQFF. In DNA, the CDR3 is TGTGCCAGCAGTCCAGGACTAGAGAATGAGCAGTTCTTC.

The genes are TRBV9 and TRBJ2-3, with D perhaps matching TRBD1 (6 bases). This CDR3 spans 16 amino acids. The germline V gene has CDR1 SGDLS and CDR2 YYNGEE. V was clipped by 1 base and J by 2 bases, with 14 bases between them. CDR3: CASSVRWQGSTDTQYF. The CDR3 DNA is TGTGCCAGCAGCGTAAGGTGGCAGGGGTCCACAGATACGCAGTATTTT.

The chain combines TRBV2 with TRBJ2-1, with 7 nucleotides matching TRBD2. Unmatched junction bases numbered 4, after V lost 3 bases and J lost 2 bases. Germline CDR1 and CDR2: SNHLY and FYNNEI. The CDR3 contains 15 residues. CDR3 DNA sequence: TGTGCCAGCAGTGATATGGCGGGGGCCTACAATGAGCAGTTCTTC. Translated, it gives CASSDMAGAYNEQFF. The full variable domain, its missing parts supplied by reference TRBV2 and TRBJ2-1, is EPEVTQTPSHQVTQMGQEVILRCVPISNHLYFYWYRQILGQKVEFLVSFYNNEISEKSEIFDDQFSVERPDGSNFTLKIRSTKLEDSAMYFCASSDMAGAYNEQFFGPGTRLTVL.

This chain links TRBV7-2 with TRBJ1-5; the match to TRBD1 covers 9 bases. The CDR3 spans 15 residues. Germline V gives CDR1 SGHTA, CDR2 FQGNSA. Trimming took 4 bases from V and 1 from J; bases not matched to a gene: 2. The CDR3 reads CASSSGTGSNQPQHF. CDR3 coding DNA: TGTGCCAGCAGCTCGGGGACAGGGAGCAATCAGCCCCAGCATTTT.

The count of this clone is one. The chain carries TRBV19 and TRBJ1-2, with D maybe TRBD1 (6 bases). V lost 9 bases, J lost 4 bases, and 15 bases lay in between. CDR3 length: 13 amino acids. Per germline, CDR1 LNHDA and CDR2 SQIVND (reference sequence). The CDR3 protein is CASGTPELYGYTF. Written as DNA, the CDR3 is TGTGCCAGCGGGACACCTGAACTCTATGGCTACACCTTC.

This clone was observed a handful of times. The V call is TRBV7-2, the J call TRBJ1-1; TRBD1 might be the D (6 bases). Per germline, CDR1 SGHTA and CDR2 FQGNSA. The length of the CDR3 is 18 residues. V shed 0 bases and J shed 1 base, with 18 bases lying between them. This CDR3 is CASSLAYAGVGRNTEAFF. CDR3 bases: TGTGCCAGCAGCTTAGCTTATGCAGGGGTTGGAAGGAACACTGAAGCTTTCTTT.

This sequence joins TRBV28 and TRBJ1-5; D perhaps matches TRBD1 (5 bases). With 7 bases removed from V and 9 bases from J, the gap between germline ends came to 13 bases. CDR3 length: 12 residues. The germline V gene encodes CDR1 MDHEN and CDR2 SYDVKM. This CDR3 reads CASKQGGRPQHF. The CDR3 bases are TGTGCCAGCAAGCAGGGAGGGCGGCCCCAGCATTTT.

This clone was recorded once. The genes are TRBV5-1 and TRBJ2-1; 7 bases align to TRBD1. Germline lookup yields CDR1 SGHRS and CDR2 YFSETQ. The CDR3 runs 14 residues. The J segment lost 4 bases and the V segment lost 0 bases, leaving 1 base of the junction unmatched. Here the CDR3 reads CASSLGDSYNEQFF. The CDR3, as DNA: TGCGCCAGCAGCTTGGGGGACAGTTACAATGAGCAGTTCTTC.

The CDR3: CASSDLGLAGNNEQFF. As DNA, the CDR3 is TGCGCCAGCAGTGACCTCGGCCTAGCGGGTAACAATGAGCAGTTCTTC. V usage is TRBV10-1 and J usage is TRBJ2-1; TRBD2 aligns across 8 bases. V lost 3 bases to trimming and J lost 5 bases; unmatched junction nucleotides: 9. This CDR3 comprises 16 residues. Germline V CDR1 and CDR2: WNHNN, SYGVQD (reference sequence).

This rearrangement joins TRBV14 to TRBJ1-1; TRBD1 aligns across 7 bases. Germline V gene sequence: CDR1 SGHDN, CDR2 FVKESK. The CDR3 has 16 amino acids. Losses at the gene ends were 4 bases for V and 0 bases for J; bases not matched to a gene: 8. The CDR3 sequence is CASSPTQGTMNTEAFF. The CDR3 region has the DNA TGTGCCAGCAGCCCGACACAGGGGACGATGAACACTGAAGCTTTCTTT.

The chain couples TRBV12-3 or TRBV12-4 to TRBJ1-5, with D uncertain. Trimming shortened V by 4 bases and J by 9 bases, and 13 bases separated the two germline ends. The CDR3 is 13 residues long. This CDR3 reads CASSSVPRGPQHF. The CDR3, as DNA: TGTGCCAGCAGTTCGGTCCCCCGGGGGCCCCAGCATTTT.

The chain combines TRBV19 with TRBJ1-2; D is perhaps TRBD1 (6 bases). Trimming removed 5 bases from V and 4 bases from J, with 14 bases in between. The CDR3 spans 14 residues. Per the germline V gene, CDR1 is LNHDA and CDR2 is SQIVND (reference sequence). The CDR3 nucleotides are TGTGCCAGTAGTCTGCTGGACAGAAGCTATGGCTACACCTTC. This sequence encodes CASSLLDRSYGYTF.

The rearrangement links TRBV18 to TRBJ1-4; D gene ambiguous. The germline gives CDR1 KGHSH, CDR2 LQKENI. The CDR3 is 14 residues long. V was pared by 6 bases and J by 5 bases, with 13 bases between. Here the CDR3 DNA reads TGTGCCAGCTCTGCCAGCGGGAGGAATGAAAAACTGTTTTTT. Translated, it gives CASSASGRNEKLFF.

The chain recombines TRBV5-6 with TRBJ1-5, with D maybe TRBD1 (5 bases). The CDR3 extends over 13 amino acids. The V end was cut by 0 bases, the J end by 7 bases, with 8 bases between. Germline lookup yields CDR1 SGHDT and CDR2 YYEEEE. CDR3: CASSLAGGQPQHF. CDR3 DNA sequence: TGTGCCAGCAGCTTGGCCGGGGGGCAGCCCCAGCATTTT. The whole variable domain, filled in from reference TRBV5-6 and TRBJ1-5, reads DAGVTQSPTHLIKTRGQQVTLRCSPKSGHDTVSWYQQALGQGPQFIFQYYEEEERQRGNFPDRFSGHQFPNYSSELNVNALLLGDSALYLCASSLAGGQPQHFGDGTRLSIL.

The V and J genes are TRBV30 and TRBJ2-7; no clear D. Trimming left V 0 bases short and J 0 bases short, with 15 bases between. Germline V CDR1 and CDR2: GTSNPN, SVGIG (reference sequence). The CDR3 contains 16 residues. CDR3 coding DNA: TGTGCCTGGAGTGTCCCATCGCGTCCAAGCTCCTACGAGCAGTACTTC. Amino acid sequence: CAWSVPSRPSSYEQYF.

The CDR3 DNA is TGCGCCAGCGCGCGGGACTCCGTTGCTTTCTTT. Protein sequence: CASARDSVAFF. V usage is TRBV10-2 and J usage is TRBJ1-1; weak D call: TRBD1 (5 bases). The CDR3 runs 11 residues. From germline, CDR1 is WSHSY and CDR2 SAAADI. Trimming cost V 8 bases and J 11 bases, with 15 bases left between them.

The genes are TRBV11-3 and TRBJ2-2, with a weak D call TRBD2 (5 bases). This CDR3 is built from 14 residues. CDR1 is SGHNT, CDR2 YENEEA, per germline. V lost 3 bases, J lost 8 bases, and 13 bases lay in between. The CDR3 bases are TGTGCCAGCAGCTTCGGAGGTCCAGCAGGGGAGCTGTTTTTT. Encoded protein: CASSFGGPAGELFF.